The T cell receptor (beta chain) described here comes from a study of OX40 agonist ivuxolimab in advanced cancers. Overall study results and limits: In general, CD8+ T cells held more expanded clones than CD4+ did, on average. The antigens recognized by the expanded peripheral T cells, that is their antigen specificity, were not determined.

Using immunoSEQ multiplex PCR, the repertoire was profiled, and TCRdb retains in-frame clones only, with some absent. In the table there are tens of thousands of clones, 85% of which are singletons. The cohort excluded patients with autoimmune disease history or systemic immunosuppression. This CDR3 comprises 15 residues. V lost 5 bases, J lost 8 bases, and 16 bases lay in between. To note about this clone: Its specificity is unknown.

The chain carries TRBV23-1 and TRBJ1-6; D remains ambiguous. TRBV23-1 carries the ORF label, with uncertain function. The sample consisted of CD4+ or CD8+ T cells sorted from blood, taken in a trial of the OX40 agonist ivuxolimab. This sequence originates from an adult with an advanced solid tumor such as melanoma, head and neck, liver or kidney cancer. Here the CDR3 DNA reads TGCGCCAGCAGTGAGGCGAGGAGGTGGGATTCACCCCTCCACTTT. Encoded protein: CASSEARRWDSPLHF.